The rows below give T cell receptor beta chains drawn from one sample of a study of PD-L1 blockade in urothelial cancer. The assay was immunoSEQ multiplex PCR, and TCRdb's table has in-frame clones only and misses some. The sample lists around 38,000 clones, 65% to 90% seen once, with 24% in the top ten. Sequencing was performed on PBMCs, taken around atezolizumab (anti-PD-L1) treatment. Source of these receptors: a man aged 55 to 70 with urothelial cancer. Each CDR3 is given with its conserved first and last residue. A D gene is named only where the DNA matches it firmly. Some rows have no size entry. The others give once, few or many, or a class for an expanded clone.

j_gene	v_gene	abundance	d_gene	CDR3aa	CDR3nt
TRBJ1-2	TRBV7-9	.	TRBD1	CASSYIVQGDYGYTF	TGTGCCAGCAGCTATATCGTTCAGGGGGACTATGGCTACACCTTC
TRBJ2-7	TRBV10-3	.	TRBD1	CAISGTGGHEQYF	TGTGCCATCAGTGGGACAGGGGGCCACGAGCAGTACTTC
TRBJ2-1	TRBV30	.	TRBD2	CAWRWGGLAGAEQFF	TGTGCCTGGAGATGGGGGGGACTAGCGGGAGCTGAGCAGTTCTTC
TRBJ1-2	TRBV7-2	.	.	CASSERGGYGYTF	TGTGCCAGCAGCGAAAGGGGGGGATATGGCTACACCTTC
TRBJ2-1	TRBV4-2	few	TRBD2	CASSRLAGGLGSSYNEQFF	TGTGCCAGCAGCAGGCTAGCGGGAGGCCTCGGATCCTCCTACAATGAGCAGTTCTTC
TRBJ1-5	TRBV9	.	.	CASSVGSGSNQPQHF	TGTGCCAGCAGCGTAGGGAGTGGTAGCAATCAGCCCCAGCATTTT
TRBJ1-6	TRBV30	.	.	CAWNPAYNSPLHF	TGTGCCTGGAATCCGGCCTATAATTCACCCCTCCACTTT
TRBJ1-1	TRBV6-5	.	TRBD1	CASSYRTGGRAEAFF	TGTGCCAGCAGTTACCGGACAGGGGGTCGTGCTGAAGCTTTCTTT
TRBJ1-1	TRBV6-5	.	TRBD1	CASSFGQVNTEAFF	TGTGCCAGCAGTTTCGGACAGGTAAACACTGAAGCTTTCTTT
TRBJ1-1	TRBV27	.	TRBD1	CASRRGWAGGSTEAFF	TGTGCCAGCAGACGAGGGTGGGCAGGGGGGAGCACTGAAGCTTTCTTT
TRBJ2-1	TRBV5-1	.	TRBD2	CASSLGLAGANEQFF	TGCGCCAGCAGCTTAGGCCTAGCGGGAGCCAATGAGCAGTTCTTC
TRBJ1-6	TRBV4-1	once	.	CASSQDREIPYNSPLHF	TGCGCCAGCAGCCAAGATCGCGAAATCCCCTATAATTCACCCCTCCACTTT
TRBJ2-5	TRBV12-5	.	.	CASGLGASYQETQYF	TGTGCTAGTGGTTTGGGGGCCTCGTACCAAGAGACCCAGTACTTC
TRBJ1-2	TRBV30	few	.	CAWSTGINYGYTF	TGTGCCTGGAGTACGGGAATTAACTATGGCTACACCTTC
TRBJ2-7	TRBV9	.	.	CASSPLGGGPYEQYF	TGTGCCAGCAGCCCTTTAGGGGGAGGGCCCTACGAGCAGTACTTC
TRBJ1-2	TRBV19	few	.	CASSRQALYGYTF	TGTGCCAGTAGCAGACAGGCCCTCTATGGCTACACCTTC
TRBJ2-6	TRBV7-2	.	TRBD2	CASSLLAGGRSGANVLTF	TGTGCCAGCAGCTTGTTAGCGGGGGGGCGCTCTGGGGCCAACGTCCTGACTTTC
TRBJ1-1	TRBV4-2	once	TRBD1	CASSSYRGIGEAFF	TGTGCCAGCAGCTCATACAGGGGGATCGGTGAAGCTTTCTTT
TRBJ1-1	TRBV18	once	.	CASSPKSDMNTEAFF	TGTGCCAGCTCACCAAAATCGGACATGAACACTGAAGCTTTCTTT
TRBJ2-3	TRBV28	.	TRBD2	CASSLRTSYTDTQYF	TGTGCCAGCAGTTTAAGGACTAGCTACACAGATACGCAGTATTTT
TRBJ2-7	TRBV11-2	.	.	CASSLGDWSSYEQYF	TGTGCCAGCAGCTTAGGGGACTGGAGCTCCTACGAGCAGTACTTC
TRBJ1-3	TRBV11-2	.	.	CASSTGNSGNTIYF	TGTGCCAGCAGTACGGGTAACTCTGGAAACACCATATATTTT
TRBJ2-7	TRBV4-3	once	TRBD2	CASSQVSGGSSYEQYF	TGCGCCAGCAGCCAAGTGAGCGGGGGGTCGAGCTACGAGCAGTACTTC
TRBJ2-1	TRBV5-1	.	TRBD2	CASYVAGALNEQFF	TGCGCCAGTTACGTAGCGGGAGCTCTCAATGAGCAGTTCTTC
TRBJ1-1	TRBV9	.	TRBD1	CASSVSSGTGGTEAFF	TGTGCCAGCAGCGTATCATCCGGGACAGGGGGCACTGAAGCTTTCTTT
TRBJ2-5	TRBV5-6	once	.	CASSLGRAGPVRETQYF	TGTGCCAGCAGCCTTGGGCGAGCGGGCCCCGTCAGGGAGACCCAGTACTTC
TRBJ1-1	TRBV5-1	.	.	CASTSFPGKNTEAFF	TGCGCCAGCACTTCATTTCCAGGAAAGAACACTGAAGCTTTCTTT
TRBJ2-3	TRBV6-4	.	.	CASSPDRTDTQYF	TGTGCCAGCAGTCCGGACAGAACAGATACGCAGTATTTT
TRBJ1-5	TRBV6-5	.	TRBD1	CASSYRDRDQPQHF	TGTGCCAGCAGTTACCGGGACAGGGACCAGCCCCAGCATTTT
TRBJ2-7	TRBV14	.	TRBD1	CASSQRQGREQYF	TGTGCCAGCAGCCAGCGACAGGGTCGCGAGCAGTACTTC
TRBJ1-2	TRBV30	few	.	CAWSVQRGISGYTF	TGTGCCTGGAGTGTACAAAGGGGTATAAGTGGCTACACCTTC
TRBJ1-1	TRBV4-2	.	.	CASSQDSGRKNTEAFF	TGTGCCAGCAGCCAAGACTCAGGGCGAAAGAACACTGAAGCTTTCTTT
TRBJ1-6	TRBV7-8	.	.	CASSLAETGSSYNSPLHF	TGTGCCAGCAGCTTAGCTGAAACAGGTTCTAGCTATAATTCACCCCTCCACTTT
TRBJ2-3	TRBV5-1	.	.	CASSLDRDTQYF	TGCGCCAGCAGCTTGGACAGAGATACGCAGTATTTT
TRBJ2-7	TRBV19	.	TRBD2	CATGSGPGGYEQYF	TGTGCCACCGGGAGCGGACCGGGGGGCTACGAGCAGTACTTC
TRBJ2-7	TRBV9	.	.	CASRPGLRTYEQYF	TGTGCCAGCAGACCGGGACTCAGGACCTACGAGCAGTACTTC
TRBJ2-7	TRBV5-1	.	.	CASSPNTLGHEQYF	TGCGCCAGCAGCCCTAACACCCTAGGCCACGAGCAGTACTTC
TRBJ1-1	TRBV9	once	.	CASSVTAGMNTEAFF	TGTGCCAGCAGCGTTACCGCGGGGATGAACACTGAAGCTTTCTTT
TRBJ1-1	TRBV19	.	TRBD1	CASSRTGGYTEAFF	TGTGCCAGTAGTAGGACAGGGGGTTACACTGAAGCTTTCTTT
TRBJ1-2	TRBV29-1	.	.	CSVELSYGYTF	TGCAGCGTTGAACTAAGCTATGGCTACACCTTC
TRBJ2-4	TRBV7-2	.	TRBD1	CASSPTGGFAKNIQYF	TGTGCCAGCAGCCCGACAGGGGGCTTCGCCAAAAACATTCAGTACTTC
TRBJ1-1	TRBV19	.	TRBD1	CASSRMGGQGYSEAFF	TGTGCCAGTAGCCGTATGGGGGGACAGGGGTATTCTGAAGCTTTCTTT
TRBJ1-5	TRBV5-4	few	.	CASGRAPNQPQHF	TGTGCCAGCGGCCGTGCACCCAATCAGCCCCAGCATTTT
TRBJ1-1	TRBV5-1	.	TRBD1	CASSPGQGIGNTEAFF	TGCGCCAGCAGCCCCGGACAGGGGATCGGAAACACTGAAGCTTTCTTT
TRBJ1-4	TRBV5-4	once	.	CASSSEGTTNEKLFF	TGTGCCAGCAGCTCCGAGGGGACTACTAATGAAAAACTGTTTTTT